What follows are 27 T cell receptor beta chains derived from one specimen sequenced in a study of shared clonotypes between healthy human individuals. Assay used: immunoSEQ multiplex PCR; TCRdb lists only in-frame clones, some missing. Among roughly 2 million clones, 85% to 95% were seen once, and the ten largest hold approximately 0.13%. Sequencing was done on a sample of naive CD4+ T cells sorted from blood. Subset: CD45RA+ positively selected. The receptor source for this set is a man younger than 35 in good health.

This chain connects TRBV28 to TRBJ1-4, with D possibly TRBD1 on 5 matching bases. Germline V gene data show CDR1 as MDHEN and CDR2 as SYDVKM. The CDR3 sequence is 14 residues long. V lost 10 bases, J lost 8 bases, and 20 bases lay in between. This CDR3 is CATSGQGVREKLFF. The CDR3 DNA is TGTGCCACCTCGGGGCAGGGAGTTCGGGAAAAACTGTTTTTT.

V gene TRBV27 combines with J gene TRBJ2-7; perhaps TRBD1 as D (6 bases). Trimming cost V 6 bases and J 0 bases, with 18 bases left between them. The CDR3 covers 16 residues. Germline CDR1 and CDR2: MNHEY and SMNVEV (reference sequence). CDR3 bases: TGTGCCAGCAGATTAGTCCCGGGACAAAGCTCCTACGAGCAGTACTTC. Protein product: CASRLVPGQSSYEQYF.

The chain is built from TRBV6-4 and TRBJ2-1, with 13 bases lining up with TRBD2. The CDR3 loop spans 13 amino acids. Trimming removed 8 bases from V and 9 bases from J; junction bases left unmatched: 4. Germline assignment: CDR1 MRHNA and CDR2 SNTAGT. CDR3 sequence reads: CASRLAGGPEQFF. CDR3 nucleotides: TGTGCCAGCCGACTAGCGGGAGGACCTGAGCAGTTCTTC.

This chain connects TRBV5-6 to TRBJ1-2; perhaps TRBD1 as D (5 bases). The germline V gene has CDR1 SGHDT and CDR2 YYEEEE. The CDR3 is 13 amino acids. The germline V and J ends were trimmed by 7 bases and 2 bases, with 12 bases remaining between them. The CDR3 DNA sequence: TGTGCCAGCGGGGTGGGGCAGAACTATGGCTACACCTTC. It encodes CASGVGQNYGYTF.

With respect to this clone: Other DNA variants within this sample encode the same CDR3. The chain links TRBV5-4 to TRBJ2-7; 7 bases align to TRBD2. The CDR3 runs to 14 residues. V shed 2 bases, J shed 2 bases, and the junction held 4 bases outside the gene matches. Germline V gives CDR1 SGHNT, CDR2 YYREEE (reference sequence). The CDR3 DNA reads TGTGCCAGCAGCTTAGCTAGCGGTACCTACGAGCAGTACTTC. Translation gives CASSLASGTYEQYF.

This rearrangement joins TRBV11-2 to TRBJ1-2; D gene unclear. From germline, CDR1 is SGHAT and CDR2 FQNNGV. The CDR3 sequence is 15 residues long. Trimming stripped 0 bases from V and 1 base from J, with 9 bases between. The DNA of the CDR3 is TGTGCCAGCAGCTTAGATGGTCCCTTTAACTATGGCTACACCTTC. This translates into CASSLDGPFNYGYTF. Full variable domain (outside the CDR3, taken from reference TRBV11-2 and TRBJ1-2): EAGVAQSPRYKIIEKRQSVAFWCNPISGHATLYWYQQILGQGPKLLIQFQNNGVVDDSQLPKDRFSAERLKGVDSTLKIQPAKLEDSAVYLCASSLDGPFNYGYTFGSGTRLTVV.

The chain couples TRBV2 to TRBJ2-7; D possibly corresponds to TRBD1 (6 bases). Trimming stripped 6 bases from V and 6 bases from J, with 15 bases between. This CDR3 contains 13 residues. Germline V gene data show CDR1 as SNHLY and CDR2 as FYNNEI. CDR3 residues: CASREQGRGEQYF. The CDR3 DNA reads TGTGCCAGCAGAGAACAGGGACGCGGCGAGCAGTACTTC.

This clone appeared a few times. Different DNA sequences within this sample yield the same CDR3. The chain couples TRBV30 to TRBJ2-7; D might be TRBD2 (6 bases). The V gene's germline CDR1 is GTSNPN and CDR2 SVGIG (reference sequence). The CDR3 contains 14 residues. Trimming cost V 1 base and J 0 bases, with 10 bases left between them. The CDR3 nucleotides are TGTGCCTGGAGTGGGGGCGGGACCTCCTACGAGCAGTACTTC. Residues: CAWSGGGTSYEQYF.

CDR3 in DNA: TGCAGCGTTGAATTAGGAATCCATAGCACAGATACGCAGTATTTT. It translates to CSVELGIHSTDTQYF. The chain recombines TRBV29-1 with TRBJ2-3; D not certain. Between the trimmed V and J ends, which lost 2 bases and 0 bases, there was a span of 12 bases. The germline gives CDR1 SQVTM, CDR2 ANQGSEA. This CDR3 is 15 amino acids long.

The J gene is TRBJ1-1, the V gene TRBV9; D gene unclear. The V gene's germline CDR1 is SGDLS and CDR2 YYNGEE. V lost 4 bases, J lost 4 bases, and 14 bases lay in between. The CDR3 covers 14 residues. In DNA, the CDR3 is TGTGCCAGCAGCCCCTTTAACGTGGGCACTGAAGCTTTCTTT. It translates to CASSPFNVGTEAFF. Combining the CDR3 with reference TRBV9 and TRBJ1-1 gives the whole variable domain DSGVTQTPKHLITATGQRVTLRCSPRSGDLSVYWYQQSLDQGLQFLIQYYNGEERAKGNILERFSAQQFPDLHSELNLSSLELGDSALYFCASSPFNVGTEAFFGQGTRLTVV.

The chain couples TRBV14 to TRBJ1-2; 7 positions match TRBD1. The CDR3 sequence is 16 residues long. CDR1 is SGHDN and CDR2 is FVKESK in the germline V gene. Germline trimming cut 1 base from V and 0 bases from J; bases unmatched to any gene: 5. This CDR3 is CASSQVRTGPNYGYTF. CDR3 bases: TGTGCCAGCAGCCAAGTCAGGACAGGACCTAACTATGGCTACACCTTC.

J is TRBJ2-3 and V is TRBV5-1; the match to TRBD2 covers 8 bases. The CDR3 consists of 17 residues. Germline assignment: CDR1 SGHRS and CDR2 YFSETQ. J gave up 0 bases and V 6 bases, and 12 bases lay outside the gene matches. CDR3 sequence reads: CASTLAAGGLSTDTQYF. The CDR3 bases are TGCGCCAGCACCCTCGCGGCGGGAGGACTTAGCACAGATACGCAGTATTTT.

In DNA, the CDR3 is TGTGCCAGTAGTCCCCGCTGGGGGCGGGAGGGCACAGATACGCAGTATTTT. This sequence encodes CASSPRWGREGTDTQYF. The chain employs TRBV19 and TRBJ2-3; 8 bases are a match to TRBD2. Germline CDR1 reads LNHDA; CDR2 reads SQIVND (reference sequence). V dropped 5 bases and J dropped 1; count of bases not matched to a gene: 11. The CDR3 sequence is 17 residues long.

CDR3 nucleotide sequence: TGTGCCAGCAGCTACCCTGCGTGGGACAGATTAAACACCGGGGAGCTGTTTTTT. Its translation: CASSYPAWDRLNTGELFF. The chain joins TRBV7-9 to TRBJ2-2, with TRBD1 matching over 7 bases. V lost 4 bases and J lost 2; bases outside the gene matches: 13. The CDR3 is 18 amino acids. Germline V lookup: CDR1 SEHNR, CDR2 FQNEAQ (reference sequence).

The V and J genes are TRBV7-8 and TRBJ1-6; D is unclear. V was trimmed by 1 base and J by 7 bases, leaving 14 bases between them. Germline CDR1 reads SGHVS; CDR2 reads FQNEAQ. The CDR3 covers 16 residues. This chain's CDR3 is CASSLEGRGKNSPLHF. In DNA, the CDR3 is TGTGCCAGCAGCTTAGAAGGTAGAGGGAAAAATTCACCCCTCCACTTT.

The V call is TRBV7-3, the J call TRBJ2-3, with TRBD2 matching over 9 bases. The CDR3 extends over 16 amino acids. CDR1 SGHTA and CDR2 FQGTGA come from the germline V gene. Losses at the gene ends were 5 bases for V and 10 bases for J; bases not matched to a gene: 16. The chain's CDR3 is CASSDQGRLAGTAQYF. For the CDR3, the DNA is TGTGCCAGCAGCGACCAAGGCCGGCTAGCGGGAACCGCGCAGTATTTT.

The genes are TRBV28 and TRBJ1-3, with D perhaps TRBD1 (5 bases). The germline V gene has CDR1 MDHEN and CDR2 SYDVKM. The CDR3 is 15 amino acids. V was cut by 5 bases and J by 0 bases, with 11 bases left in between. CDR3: CASSRDWNSGNTIYF. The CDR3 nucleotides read TGTGCCAGCAGTCGGGACTGGAACTCTGGAAACACCATATATTTT.

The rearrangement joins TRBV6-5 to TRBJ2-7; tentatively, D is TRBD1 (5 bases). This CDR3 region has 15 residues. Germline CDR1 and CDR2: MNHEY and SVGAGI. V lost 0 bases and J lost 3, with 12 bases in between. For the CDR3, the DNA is TGTGCCAGCAGTTACTCAAAGGGAAGGGGCTACGAGCAGTACTTC. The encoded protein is CASSYSKGRGYEQYF.

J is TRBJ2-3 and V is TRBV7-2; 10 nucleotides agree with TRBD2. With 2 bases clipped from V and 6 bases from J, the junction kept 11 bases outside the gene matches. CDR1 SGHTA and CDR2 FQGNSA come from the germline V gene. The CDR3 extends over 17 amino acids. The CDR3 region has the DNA TGTGCCAGCAGCTTACGTTTACTAGCGGGAATCGGGGATACGCAGTATTTT. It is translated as CASSLRLLAGIGDTQYF.

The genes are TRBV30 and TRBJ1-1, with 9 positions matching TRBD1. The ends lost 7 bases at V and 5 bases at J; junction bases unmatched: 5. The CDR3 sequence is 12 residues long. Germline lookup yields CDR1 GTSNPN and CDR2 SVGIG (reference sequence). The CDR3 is CAYHRGQTEAFF. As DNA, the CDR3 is TGTGCCTATCACAGGGGGCAGACTGAAGCTTTCTTT.

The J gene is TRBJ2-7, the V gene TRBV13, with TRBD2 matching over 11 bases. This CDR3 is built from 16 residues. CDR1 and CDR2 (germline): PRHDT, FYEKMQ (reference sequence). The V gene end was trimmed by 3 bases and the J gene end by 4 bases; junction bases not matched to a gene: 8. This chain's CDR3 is CASSFAASGGTYEQYF. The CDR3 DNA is TGTGCCAGCAGCTTCGCGGCTAGCGGGGGGACTTACGAGCAGTACTTC.

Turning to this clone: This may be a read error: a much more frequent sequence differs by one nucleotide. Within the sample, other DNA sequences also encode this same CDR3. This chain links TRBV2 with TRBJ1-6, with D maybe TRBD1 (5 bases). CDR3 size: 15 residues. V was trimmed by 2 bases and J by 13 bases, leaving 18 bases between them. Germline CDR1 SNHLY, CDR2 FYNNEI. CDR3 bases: TGTGCCAGCAGTGAATCATCTGGGGGACGCTCGCCCCTCCACTTT. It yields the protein CASSESSGGRSPLHF.

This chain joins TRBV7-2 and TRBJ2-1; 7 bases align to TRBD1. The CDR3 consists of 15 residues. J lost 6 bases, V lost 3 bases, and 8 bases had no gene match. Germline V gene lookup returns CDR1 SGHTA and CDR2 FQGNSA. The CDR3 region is CASSFVTGVGNEQFF. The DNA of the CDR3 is TGTGCCAGCAGCTTTGTCACAGGGGTTGGCAATGAGCAGTTCTTC.

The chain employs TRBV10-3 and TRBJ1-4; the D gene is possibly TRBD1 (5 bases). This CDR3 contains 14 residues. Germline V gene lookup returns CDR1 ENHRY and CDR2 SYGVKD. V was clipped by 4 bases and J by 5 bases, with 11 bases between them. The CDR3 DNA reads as TGTGCCATCAGTGCCGCAGGGCAAAATGAAAAACTGTTTTTT. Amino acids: CAISAAGQNEKLFF.

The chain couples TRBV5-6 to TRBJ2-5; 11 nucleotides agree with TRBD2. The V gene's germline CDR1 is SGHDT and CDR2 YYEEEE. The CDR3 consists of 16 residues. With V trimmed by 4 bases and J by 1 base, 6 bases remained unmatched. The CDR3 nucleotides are TGTGCCAGCAGCAGCCTACTAGCGGGAGCCCAAGAGACCCAGTACTTC. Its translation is CASSSLLAGAQETQYF.

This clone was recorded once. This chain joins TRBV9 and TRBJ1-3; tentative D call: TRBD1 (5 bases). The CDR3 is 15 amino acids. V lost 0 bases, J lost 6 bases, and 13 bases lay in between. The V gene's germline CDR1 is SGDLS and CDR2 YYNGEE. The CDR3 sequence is CASSVAAGTENTIYF. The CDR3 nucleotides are TGTGCCAGCAGCGTAGCGGCAGGGACTGAAAACACCATATATTTT.

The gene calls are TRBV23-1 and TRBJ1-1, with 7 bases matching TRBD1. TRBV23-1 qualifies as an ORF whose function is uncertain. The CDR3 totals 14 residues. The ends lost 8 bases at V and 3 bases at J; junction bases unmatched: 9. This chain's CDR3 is CASGPGGPDTEAFF. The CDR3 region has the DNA TGCGCCAGCGGACCAGGGGGGCCGGACACTGAAGCTTTCTTT.